This note documents a single TCR beta chain sequence. In the authors' methods: How many nucleated cells were present was estimated from reference gene primer amplification. Sequencing was performed with immunoSEQ multiplex PCR; in TCRdb, only in-frame clones are kept and a portion is missing. For V, J and clone size, that table is used; D and trimming come from the DNA. Of fewer than 350,000 clones in the sample, 70% to 90% were seen once. The data are from a study of blood T cell repertoires in COVID-19. In the study overall: Specimens from acute and convalescent COVID-19 originated in the United States, Italy and Spain. PBMCs, B-cell-depleted T cells, or T cells provided the cDNA or gDNA that made up the material.

Seattle patients were enrolled while actively infected and followed longitudinally. The V and J ends lost 6 bases and 4 bases, in that order; junction bases with no gene match: 9. Germline loops: CDR1 MDHEN, CDR2 SYDVKM. The CDR3 loop spans 16 amino acids. The V and J genes are TRBV28 and TRBJ1-3; 10 bases fit TRBD1. What was sequenced was peripheral blood. The source is a woman in her thirties with COVID-19, enrolled during active disease. CDR3 coding DNA: TGTGCCAGCAGACCCTCGACAGGGGGCCGGGGAAACACCATATATTTT. It yields the protein CASRPSTGGRGNTIYF.